These T cell receptor beta chains were read from a single sample in a study of cytomegalovirus exposure and HLA in healthy donors. TCRdb keeps only in-frame clones here, not all; method: immunoSEQ multiplex PCR. The table records around 55,000 clones, 70% to 75% of them present only once. Input material: PBMCs. Every receptor here comes from a middle-aged man in good health and CMV-seropositive. Both conserved end residues are part of each CDR3. The D gene is left open where the match is weak. Clone size, where shown, is once, few, many, or a class for clones that have expanded.

j_call d_call v_call clone_size cdr3_nt cdr3_aa
TRBJ1-2 - TRBV15 - TGTGCCACCAGCAGAGATCGACTGACCGGCTACACCTTC CATSRDRLTGYTF
TRBJ1-1 - TRBV19 - TGTGCCAGTAGTGAGGGGGTGAACACTGAAGCTTTCTTT CASSEGVNTEAFF
TRBJ1-3 - TRBV28 few TGTGCCAGCAGCACTACAGGAGTCTCTGGAAACACCATATATTTT CASSTTGVSGNTIYF
TRBJ1-5 TRBD1 TRBV30 - TGTGCCTGGAGTGTCAGGGGGAATCAGCCCCAGCATTTT CAWSVRGNQPQHF
TRBJ2-7 - TRBV5-5 - TGTGCCAGCAGCTTGTTGGACAGCTACGAGCAGTACTTC CASSLLDSYEQYF
TRBJ2-5 TRBD1 TRBV5-6 few TGTGCCAGCAGCCAACCCATGTACTTGGGGGACAGAAGGGAGACCCAGTACTTC CASSQPMYLGDRRETQYF
TRBJ1-5 - TRBV5-1 - TGCGCCAGCAGGAGGCACAATCAGCCCCAGCATTTT CASRRHNQPQHF
TRBJ1-6 - TRBV11-2 - TGTGCCAGCAGCTTAGGTTCAGGGGTGAATTCACCCCTCCACTTT CASSLGSGVNSPLHF
TRBJ2-7 - TRBV7-2 - TGTGCCAGCAGTCCCTACCCCGCCGGGACTGAGAAAGAGCAGTACTTC CASSPYPAGTEKEQYF
TRBJ1-1 - TRBV2 - TGTGCCAGCAGCGTGGCCCCGAACACTGAAGCTTTCTTT CASSVAPNTEAFF
TRBJ1-4 - TRBV4-1 - TGCGCCAGCAGCCAACGAGAAAGGGGTGGGGGCAATGAAAAACTGTTTTTT CASSQRERGGGNEKLFF
TRBJ2-5 - TRBV5-6 once TGTGCCAGCAGCAAGGACTTGCAAGAGACCCAGTACTTC CASSKDLQETQYF
TRBJ2-1 - TRBV5-1 - TGCGCCAGCAGCCTGGGGAGCCCCTACAATGAGCAGTTCTTC CASSLGSPYNEQFF
TRBJ1-1 TRBD1 TRBV6-4 - TGTGCCGCCACGACAGGGGGCGCCGAGGACACTGAAGCTTTCTTT CAATTGGAEDTEAFF
TRBJ2-7 TRBD1 TRBV25-1 - TGTGCCAGCAGTGAAATTGGGGACAGGGGTTACGAGCAGTACTTC CASSEIGDRGYEQYF
TRBJ1-5 TRBD1 TRBV6-1 - TGTGCCAGCAGTGACCATCCGGGACAGGGCAATCAGCCCCAGCATTTT CASSDHPGQGNQPQHF
TRBJ1-3 - TRBV30 - TGTGCCTGGAGTGTAACGGGGTCTGGAAACACCATATATTTT CAWSVTGSGNTIYF
TRBJ2-5 - TRBV15 - TGTGCCACCAGCAGAGATGTGGGCGAGACCCAGTACTTC CATSRDVGETQYF
TRBJ2-3 TRBD2 TRBV10-1 - TGCGCCAGCTTTAGGACTAGCGGGGGGGGAGATACGCAGTATTTT CASFRTSGGGDTQYF
TRBJ1-3 - TRBV6-5 - TGTGCCAGCAGTTACTATGGACAGCCTGGAAACACCATATATTTT CASSYYGQPGNTIYF
TRBJ2-2 - TRBV28 once TGTGCCAGCAGTACCCAGGGTGTCACCGGGGAGCTGTTTTTT CASSTQGVTGELFF
TRBJ1-4 TRBD1 TRBV6-1 - TGTGCCAGCAGTTTGGCCCGGGACAGTGGTTCACTGTTTTTT CASSLARDSGSLFF
TRBJ1-6 TRBD1 TRBV5-1 - TGCGCCAGCAGCTCAGGACAGGCAGTGGTATATAATTCACCCCTCCACTTT CASSSGQAVVYNSPLHF
TRBJ1-5 - TRBV4-3 - TGCGCCAGCAGCCAAGATTTGGACTCAATAAAAAATCAGCCCCAGCATTTT CASSQDLDSIKNQPQHF
TRBJ2-5 - TRBV21-1 - TGTGCCAGCAGCAGGCGTCAGGGGAATAGAAAGACCCAGTACTTC CASSRRQGNRKTQYF
TRBJ2-2 - TRBV4-1 - TGCGCCAGCAGCCAAGACCGCACCGGGGAGCTGTTTTTT CASSQDRTGELFF
TRBJ1-5 - TRBV19 - TGTGCCAGTAGTAGAGCCCGGAGTTCCCAGCATTTT CASSRARSSQHF
TRBJ2-7 - TRBV7-6 - TGTGCCAGCAGCTTAGTTAGGGGTAGCGAGCAGTACTTC CASSLVRGSEQYF
TRBJ2-5 - TRBV6-1 - TGTGCCAGCAGTGATACATCCCCGGAGACCCAGTACTTC CASSDTSPETQYF
TRBJ2-7 - TRBV30 - TGTGCCTGGAGTGTGGGGCAGTCCTACGAGCAGTACTTC CAWSVGQSYEQYF
TRBJ1-4 TRBD1 TRBV6-5 - TGTGCCAGTCGCCAGGGGGGCACTAATGAAAAACTGTTTTTT CASRQGGTNEKLFF
TRBJ1-4 - TRBV6-1 - TGTGCCAGCAGTGAAAGGGGCGACGGTGATGAAAAACTGTTTTTT CASSERGDGDEKLFF
TRBJ1-2 - TRBV4-1 - TGCGCCAGCAGCCGTGGCAGGGGTTCTGGTGGCTACACCTTC CASSRGRGSGGYTF
TRBJ1-6 - TRBV5-1 few TGCGCCAGCAGAGTAAGGGACAAGGTAAGCGAGAATTCACCCCTCCACTTT CASRVRDKVSENSPLHF
TRBJ1-2 - TRBV5-4 - TGTGCCAGCAGCTTGGGGACAGCTAACTATGGCTACACCTTC CASSLGTANYGYTF
TRBJ2-5 - TRBV5-4 - TGTGCCAGCAGCATGACTAGTGTGGAGACCCAGTACTTC CASSMTSVETQYF
TRBJ2-5 TRBD1 TRBV5-6 - TGTGCCAGCAGGGGACAGCTACGCTACCAAGAGACCCAGTACTTC CASRGQLRYQETQYF
TRBJ1-2 - TRBV6-5 - TGTGCCAGCAGCCGGAGCGGGACACTCTATGGCTACACCTTC CASSRSGTLYGYTF
TRBJ1-1 TRBD1 TRBV6-5 - TGTGCCAGCATTAGAGGACAGGGGAACACTGAAGCTTTCTTT CASIRGQGNTEAFF
TRBJ1-4 TRBD1 TRBV5-5 few TGTGCCAGCAGCCATTACAGGGGGCGCGACGAAAAACTGTTTTTT CASSHYRGRDEKLFF
TRBJ1-1 TRBD1 TRBV6-1 few TGTGCCAGCAGTGGCCGGGACAGGAACACTGAAGCTTTCTTT CASSGRDRNTEAFF
TRBJ2-3 TRBD2 TRBV30 - TGTGCCTGTAATAGCGGGGGGGATACGCAGTATTTT CACNSGGDTQYF
TRBJ1-2 - TRBV7-2 - TGTGCCAGCAGCCTTGGGGTGTCAGGGGCCCCGACCTTC CASSLGVSGAPTF
TRBJ2-7 - TRBV4-2 - TGTGCCAGCAGCCAAGATCTTCCGGGGAAACCTCCCTACGAGCAGTACTTC CASSQDLPGKPPYEQYF
TRBJ1-5 - TRBV4-1 - TGCGCCAGCAGCCAACTTAACAGTTTTGATCAGCCCCAGCATTTT CASSQLNSFDQPQHF
TRBJ2-3 TRBD2 TRBV7-2 - TGTGCCAGCAGCTTAGACGGTGCGGGGGGGCCGACAGATACGCAGTATTTT CASSLDGAGGPTDTQYF
TRBJ1-1 - TRBV6-1 - TGTGCCAGTCGTGGATCCGGGACTGTTGAAGCTTTCTTT CASRGSGTVEAFF
TRBJ2-3 - TRBV4-2 - TGTGCCAGCAGCCAAGAGACAAGTTTAAACACAGATACGCAGTATTTT CASSQETSLNTDTQYF
TRBJ1-1 TRBD1 TRBV11-3 - TGTGCCAGCAGCCCCCGACAGGGGAGTGAAGCTTTCTTT CASSPRQGSEAFF
TRBJ1-1 - TRBV7-2 - TGTGCCAGCAGCGCGATAACTGAAGCTTTCTTT CASSAITEAFF